Each of the 14 T cell receptor beta chains below was sequenced from the same sample in a study of blood T cell repertoires in COVID-19. Only in-frame clones appear in the TCRdb table, and some are missing; sequencing was by immunoSEQ multiplex PCR. The data contain 350,000 to 500,000 clones, more than 70% of them seen just once; the ten biggest clones take up 1.2% to 1.5%. Material: PBMCs or T cells enriched from blood (not recorded which). These receptors all come from a woman under 30 who had been exposed to COVID-19.

The rearrangement joins TRBV5-4 to TRBJ1-1; TRBD1 matches at 12 bases. CDR3 size: 15 residues. The ends lost 3 bases at V and 3 bases at J; junction bases unmatched: 3. Germline V gene data show CDR1 as SGHNT and CDR2 as YYREEE (reference sequence). CDR3 protein: CASSWGTGGYTEAFF. CDR3 sequence (DNA): TGTGCCAGCAGCTGGGGGACAGGGGGCTACACTGAAGCTTTCTTT.

The chain employs TRBV5-1 and TRBJ2-7; 8 nucleotides match TRBD1. There are 14 residues in the CDR3. Losses at the gene ends were 4 bases for V and 6 bases for J; bases not matched to a gene: 9. Germline CDR1 SGHRS, CDR2 YFSETQ. This CDR3 reads CASSLTTGTGEQYF. The CDR3, as DNA: TGCGCCAGCAGCCTCACGACAGGGACAGGCGAGCAGTACTTC.

This rearrangement joins TRBV6-2 or TRBV6-3 to TRBJ2-5; TRBD2 agrees at 11 bases. The J segment lost 3 bases and the V segment lost 2 bases, leaving 5 bases of the junction unmatched. CDR1 is MNHEY, CDR2 SVGEGT, per germline. The CDR3 is 16 amino acids. CDR3 amino acids: CASSYQPSGGKETQYF. Here the CDR3 DNA reads TGTGCCAGCAGTTACCAGCCTAGCGGGGGGAAAGAGACCCAGTACTTC.

The J gene is TRBJ1-2, the V gene TRBV28; 8 nucleotides agree with TRBD1. J lost 4 bases, V lost 6 bases, and 10 bases had no gene match. Germline CDR1 MDHEN, CDR2 SYDVKM. This CDR3 spans 15 amino acids. The CDR3 is CASSDQDRVGYGYTF. CDR3 bases: TGTGCCAGCAGCGACCAGGACAGGGTGGGCTATGGCTACACCTTC.

This clone came up a few times. Other DNA variants within this sample encode the same CDR3. The V gene is TRBV28, the J gene TRBJ1-1; no clear D gene. Trimming took off 2 bases at V and 1 base at J, with 5 bases between the two ends. The CDR3 consists of 13 residues. The germline CDR1 and CDR2 sequences are MDHEN and SYDVKM. CDR3 DNA: TGTGCCAGCAGTTTAGGGCGGAACACTGAAGCTTTCTTT. Translating it yields CASSLGRNTEAFF. The full variable domain, its missing parts supplied by reference TRBV28 and TRBJ1-1, is DVKVTQSSRYLVKRTGEKVFLECVQDMDHENMFWYRQDPGLGLRLIYFSYDVKMKEKGDIPEGYSVSREKKERFSLILESASTNQTSMYLCASSLGRNTEAFFGQGTRLTVV.

Here the CDR3 DNA reads TGTGCCAGCAGCACACTCCCCCCGGGCGGGACAGGTCCCTCTGGGGCCAACGTCCTGACTTTC. Its translation: CASSTLPPGGTGPSGANVLTF. This chain connects TRBV21-1 to TRBJ2-6; the DNA was not compared with TRBD1, the D call given in the table. TRBV21-1 is a recognized pseudogene. The CDR3 consists of 21 residues.

A few counts support this clone. The J gene is TRBJ2-7, the V gene TRBV7-3, with TRBD2 as a possible D gene (5 bases). This CDR3 comprises 14 residues. The V gene lost 0 bases and the J gene lost 3 bases, with 9 bases spanning the gap. In germline, CDR1 is SGHTA, CDR2 FQGTGA. The CDR3 region has the DNA TGTGCCAGCAGCTTAACGTTCGGGGACTACGAGCAGTACTTC. Encoded protein: CASSLTFGDYEQYF.

This chain joins TRBV10-3 and TRBJ1-1; D gene unclear. CDR1 ENHRY and CDR2 SYGVKD come from the germline V gene. V was cut by 10 bases and J by 0 bases, with 9 bases left in between. The length of the CDR3 is 12 residues. In DNA, the CDR3 is TGTGCCAGTCTTCGTTTGAACACTGAAGCTTTCTTT. Its protein is CASLRLNTEAFF.

The chain is built from TRBV18 and TRBJ2-1; 9 bases line up with TRBD2. Germline assignment: CDR1 KGHSH and CDR2 LQKENI. V lost 6 bases and J lost 4; bases outside the gene matches: 7. The length of the CDR3 is 15 residues. The CDR3 protein is CASSPRTSEYNEQFF. As DNA, the CDR3 is TGTGCCAGCTCGCCCCGGACTAGCGAATACAATGAGCAGTTCTTC.

The J gene is TRBJ2-3, the V gene TRBV4-1; no clear D. Germline CDR1 and CDR2: MGHRA and YSYEKL. Trimming took off 8 bases at V and 0 bases at J, with 18 bases between the two ends. This CDR3 spans 16 amino acids. The CDR3 nucleotides read TGCGCCAGCCGAGATATACGAGCGTCTAGCACAGATACGCAGTATTTT. Encoded protein: CASRDIRASSTDTQYF.

The V call is TRBV7-9, the J call TRBJ1-1; 9 bases line up with TRBD1. The junction had 9 bases not matched to a gene; V was cut back by 11 bases and J by 2 bases. The CDR3 contains 14 residues. The germline V gene has CDR1 SEHNR and CDR2 FQNEAQ (reference sequence). The CDR3 sequence: CAVTAGQGNTEAFF. The CDR3 DNA is TGTGCCGTAACAGCGGGACAGGGAAACACTGAAGCTTTCTTT.

The chain has TRBV6-2 or TRBV6-3 and TRBJ1-1; TRBD1 aligns across 7 bases. The germline V gene encodes CDR1 MNHEY and CDR2 SVGEGT. The CDR3 has 14 residues. Losses at the gene ends were 2 bases for V and 8 bases for J; bases not matched to a gene: 8. Written as DNA, the CDR3 is TGTGCCAGCAGTTACACCAAGGGGGCATGGGAAGCTTTCTTT. It yields the protein CASSYTKGAWEAFF.

The chain combines TRBV28 with TRBJ1-4, with 9 bases matching TRBD1. The CDR3 sequence is 17 residues long. Trimming cost V 6 bases and J 4 bases; bases outside gene matches: 12. CDR1 and CDR2 (germline): MDHEN, SYDVKM. The CDR3 coding sequence is TGTGCCAGCAGACGACCTTACGCGGGACAGGGTAATGAAAAACTGTTTTTT. Translation: CASRRPYAGQGNEKLFF.

The gene calls are TRBV29-1 and TRBJ1-4; TRBD1 agrees at 8 bases. Germline CDR1 SQVTM, CDR2 ANQGSEA. V lost 4 bases, J lost 2 bases, and 12 bases stayed unmatched. There are 17 residues in the CDR3. The CDR3 coding sequence is TGCAGCGTTGGCGGCTCAGGGGGCGTTACCACTAATGAAAAACTGTTTTTT. Protein product: CSVGGSGGVTTNEKLFF.